One sample yielded the 10 T cell receptor beta chains listed below, sequenced in a study of tumor-infiltrating lymphocytes in primary liver carcinoma. The roughly 19-32 mg bulk tissue piece was not sorted before simultaneous RNA and DNA extraction. Researchers generated TCR beta cDNA from about 450 ng of total RNA, relying on a constant-region primer. Sequencing libraries for TCR beta derived from three nested multiplex PCR rounds that used slightly modified ARM-PCR. Running 10 cycles apiece, the first two PCR rounds relied on TRBV1-TRBV30 forward primers together with a C-beta reverse primer. TCRdb analysed the multiplex PCR reads with MiXCR anew, one entry per CDR3 protein. The sample lists around 190,000 distinct CDR3 sequences, about 82% occurring once. Sequencing was performed on tumor tissue from primary liver carcinoma. The origin of the receptors is a man aged 35 to 55 with primary liver carcinoma and hepatitis B virus infection.

A word on this clonotype: The conserved phenylalanine or tryptophan is not found at the CDR3 terminus, so this likely reflects a read error. The chain employs TRBV28 and TRBJ1-5; a weak D match, TRBD1 (5 bases). Germline CDR1 reads MDHEN; CDR2 reads SYDVKM. The CDR3 covers 14 residues. V lost 3 bases and J lost 6, with 12 bases in between. The DNA of the CDR3 is TGTGCCAGCAGTTTCCAGGGAGTTACTCAGCCCCAGCATCTT. This encodes CASSFQGVTQPQHL.

The sample holds a few counts of this clonotype. The CDR3 ends on some other residue instead of the conserved phenylalanine or tryptophan, so this is likely a read error. The chain combines TRBV6-5 with TRBJ1-1; 9 bases fit TRBD1. The germline CDR1 and CDR2 sequences are MNHEY and SVGAGI. The CDR3 extends over 12 amino acids. The CDR3 region is CASSYGTGEAFI. The DNA of the CDR3 is TGTGCTAGCAGTTACGGGACAGGGGAAGCTTTCATT.

As regards this clonotype: A read error may produce the germline difference seen at one junction end. The rearrangement joins TRBV6-2 or TRBV6-3 to TRBJ1-1; 7 nucleotides align to TRBD1. The CDR3 consists of 12 residues. Germline V lookup: CDR1 MNHEY, CDR2 SVGEGT. The CDR3 spells CDSRGRGGETSF. The CDR3 coding sequence is TGTGACAGCAGGGGGAGGGGGGGTGAAACTTCCTTT.

On this clonotype itself: One junction end disagrees with the germline gene, perhaps due to a read error. J is TRBJ2-2 and V is TRBV5-4; D ambiguous. The CDR3 runs 14 residues. Germline values: CDR1 SGHNT, CDR2 YYREEE (reference sequence). The CDR3 reads CANSFIRSAGELFF. CDR3 bases: TGTGCCAACAGCTTTATCCGGTCCGCCGGGGAGCTGTTTTTT.

The gene calls are TRBV12-3 or TRBV12-4 and TRBJ2-7; 8 nucleotides agree with TRBD2. J gave up 3 bases and V 5 bases, and 9 bases lay outside the gene matches. CDR3 length: 15 amino acids. The CDR3 coding sequence is TGTGCCAGCAGTCCCGCACTAGCGGAATACTACGAGCAGTACTTC. Translating it yields CASSPALAEYYEQYF.

As concerns this clonotype: At one end, the junction sequence differs from germline, possibly due to a read error. V is TRBV6-5 and J is TRBJ1-1; possible D gene TRBD1, 6 bases. CDR1 is MNHEY, CDR2 SVGAGI, per germline. The CDR3 length is 15 residues. CDR3 DNA: TGTACCAGCAGTTACTCCATTGGGGGCGGGGCTGAAGCTTTCTTT. Amino acid sequence: CTSSYSIGGGAEAFF.

About this clonotype itself: Mismatch with germline at one junction end may stem from a read error. The rearrangement uses TRBV29-1 and TRBJ1-2; the D gene is possibly TRBD1 (5 bases). CDR3 length equals 14 residues. Germline lookup yields CDR1 SQVTM and CDR2 ANQGSEA. The CDR3 DNA sequence: TGCAGCGTCCTCCCTGACATGGACATGAATGGCTACAGCTTC. It yields the protein CSVLPDMDMNGYSF.

This sequence joins TRBV29-1 and TRBJ2-3; TRBD1 matches 10 bases. Germline V CDR1 and CDR2: SQVTM, ANQGSEA. This CDR3 is built from 14 residues. For the CDR3, the DNA is TGCATGGTTTCCGGGACAGGGGCATCAGATACGCAGTATTTT. Translated: CMVSGTGASDTQYF.

A single count supports this clonotype. The rearrangement joins TRBV12-3 or TRBV12-4 to TRBJ2-7; TRBD2 matches at 7 bases. Unmatched junction bases numbered 9, after V lost 5 bases and J lost 2 bases. CDR3 length: 15 residues. The DNA of the CDR3 is TGTGCCAGCAGTCCCCTAGCGGATGGACCCTACGAGCAGTACTTC. Translation gives CASSPLADGPYEQYF.

About this clonotype itself: As the CDR3 is not closed by the conserved phenylalanine or tryptophan, this likely results from a read error. The chain carries TRBV5-5 and TRBJ1-5, with TRBD1 as a possible D gene (6 bases). This CDR3 contains 14 residues. The germline CDR1 and CDR2 sequences are SGHKS and YYEKEE (reference sequence). This CDR3 is CASSSGGAGQSQHS. CDR3 nucleotide sequence: TGTGCCAGCAGCAGCGGGGGGGCAGGTCAGTCCCAGCATTCT.